This T cell receptor (beta chain) is drawn from a study of T cell responses to AZD1222 COVID-19 vaccine. From germline, CDR1 is ENHRY and CDR2 SYGVKD. V shed 4 bases, J shed 2 bases, and the junction held 5 bases outside the gene matches. CDR3 length: 15 residues. The protocol was immunoSEQ multiplex PCR, while the TCRdb copy is restricted to in-frame clones and leaves out a portion. The sample yields 150,000 or so clones, more than 70% seen once. This material consisted of peripheral blood, taken on day 0 of AZD1222 vaccination. The V and J genes are TRBV10-3 and TRBJ1-2; 9 bases align to TRBD1. The clonotype comes from an adult in good health. The CDR3 sequence is CAISGPGTGNYGYTF. DNA for the CDR3: TGTGCCATCAGTGGACCCGGGACAGGGAACTATGGCTACACCTTC.